One sample yielded the 25 T cell receptor beta chains listed below, sequenced in a study of Graves' ophthalmopathy and Graves' hyperthyroidism. RNA transcripts provided the template for amplifying TCR beta CDR3 regions. HTBI primers served in a first-round RT-PCR, which a second-round multiplex PCR followed. TCRdb re-derived calls from the multiplex PCR reads in MiXCR, one entry per CDR3 protein. The sample consists of around 1.1 million distinct CDR3 sequences, about two fifths of them appearing once. Sequencing was carried out using peripheral blood or thyroid tissue (not recorded which). All receptors derive from an adult man with Graves' hyperthyroidism.

This clonotype was seen only a few times. This chain joins TRBV12-3 or TRBV12-4 and TRBJ1-2; no firm D call. The CDR3 has 17 amino acids. V was clipped by 3 bases and J by 0 bases, with 17 bases between them. The CDR3 DNA follows: TGTGCCAGCAGTTTCATTGGGAGTTGGGATGCTAACTATGGCTACACCTTC. It translates to CASSFIGSWDANYGYTF.

This clonotype occurred many times. CDR3 coding DNA: TGTGCCAGCAGTTCGTCCTTTAAGGCGGGAAGTAGGGGCGAGCAGTACTTC. Protein: CASSSSFKAGSRGEQYF. V is TRBV2 and J is TRBJ2-7; D might be TRBD2 (6 bases). This CDR3 comprises 17 residues. V was trimmed by 5 bases and J by 6 bases, leaving 26 bases between them. Germline CDR1 and CDR2: SNHLY and FYNNEI.

This rearrangement joins TRBV10-3 to TRBJ2-7, with 7 positions matching TRBD2. The germline gives CDR1 ENHRY, CDR2 SYGVKD. V was clipped by 10 bases and J by 0 bases; unmatched bases: 15. The CDR3 spans 16 residues. CDR3 nucleotides: TGTGCCACGGGTGAGTCGGGCAGGACTAGCTCCTACGAGCAGTACTTC. It encodes CATGESGRTSSYEQYF.

With respect to this clonotype: A much bigger clone sits one base away, suggesting this may be a read error. The chain links TRBV14 to TRBJ1-2; D is unresolved. In germline, CDR1 is SGHDN, CDR2 FVKESK. Trimming cost V 1 base and J 4 bases, with 10 bases left between them. This CDR3 is built from 14 residues. CDR3 bases: TGTGCCAGCAGCCAAGGTTGGGGTCTCTATGGCTACACCTTC. Protein product: CASSQGWGLYGYTF.

Notes on this clonotype: Germline and junction disagree at one end, which may indicate a read error. V gene TRBV14 combines with J gene TRBJ1-6; no clear D. The germline V gene has CDR1 SGHDN and CDR2 FVKESK. This CDR3 has 12 amino acids. The CDR3 nucleotides read TGTACCAGCAGCTCCTTTAATTCACCCCTCCACTTT. Protein sequence: CTSSSFNSPLHF.

The genes are TRBV20-1 and TRBJ2-7, with 9 bases that match TRBD1. Germline values: CDR1 DFQATT, CDR2 SNEGSKA (reference sequence). The CDR3 is made up of 16 amino acids. Losses at the gene ends were 6 bases for V and 2 bases for J; bases not matched to a gene: 14. CDR3 in DNA: TGCAGTGCGAGAAGCGAACCGGGACAGGGTCCCTACGAGCAGTACTTC. This translates into CSARSEPGQGPYEQYF.

There are many counts of this clonotype. This rearrangement joins TRBV15 to TRBJ2-7; no firm D call. CDR3 length: 15 residues. Germline V gene sequence: CDR1 LNHNV, CDR2 YYDKDF (reference sequence). V lost 3 bases, J lost 3 bases, and 15 bases lay in between. CDR3 sequence reads: CATSSTTLPDYEQYF. The CDR3 nucleotides read TGTGCCACCAGCAGTACGACACTCCCTGACTACGAGCAGTACTTC.

This clonotype was counted ten times or more. The chain couples TRBV6-5 to TRBJ2-5; 10 nucleotides line up with TRBD1. Per the germline V gene, CDR1 is MNHEY and CDR2 is SVGAGI. The CDR3 is 12 residues long. J lost 3 bases, V lost 8 bases, and 0 bases had no gene match. The CDR3: CASGQGEETQYF. The DNA of the CDR3 is TGTGCCAGCGGACAGGGGGAAGAGACCCAGTACTTC.

The chain links TRBV5-1 to TRBJ2-5; the D gene is possibly TRBD2 (6 bases). CDR3 length equals 13 residues. Germline CDR1 reads SGHRS; CDR2 reads YFSETQ. V lost 2 bases to trimming and J lost 6 bases, with 11 bases between them. The CDR3 loop reads CASSFGGEKTQYF. The CDR3 region has the DNA TGCGCCAGCAGCTTCGGAGGGGAAAAGACCCAGTACTTC.

This clonotype was seen at least ten times. V is TRBV7-2 and J is TRBJ2-5; TRBD1 agrees at 8 bases. CDR3 length equals 17 residues. From germline, CDR1 is SGHTA and CDR2 FQGNSA. Trimming removed 3 bases from V and 5 bases from J; junction bases left unmatched: 14. For the CDR3, the DNA is TGTGCCAGCAGCTTGGCTGCTCGGGGCAGGGGGCGGGAGACCCAGTACTTC. Amino acid sequence: CASSLAARGRGRETQYF. The whole variable domain, remainder taken from reference TRBV7-2 and TRBJ2-5, is GAGVSQSPSNKVTEKGKDVELRCDPISGHTALYWYRQSLGQGLEFLIYFQGNSAPDKSGLPSDRFSAERTGGSVSTLTIQRTQQEDSAVYLCASSLAARGRGRETQYFGPGTRLLVL.

The chain recombines TRBV20-1 with TRBJ2-7; possibly TRBD1 for D (6 bases). The CDR3 consists of 17 residues. Trimming removed 6 bases from V and 4 bases from J, with 28 bases in between. The germline V gene has CDR1 DFQATT and CDR2 SNEGSKA (reference sequence). CDR3 amino acids: CSADQRAKQGPTYEQYF. CDR3 bases: TGCAGTGCGGATCAGAGGGCGAAACAGGGACCTACTTACGAGCAGTACTTC.

This rearrangement joins TRBV9 to TRBJ1-6; tentative D call: TRBD1 (5 bases). The CDR3 sequence is 14 residues long. Per the germline V gene, CDR1 is SGDLS and CDR2 is YYNGEE. V shed 0 bases and J shed 10 bases, with 11 bases lying between them. In nucleotides, the CDR3 is TGTGCCAGCAGCGTAGGGGGCGAGTACTCACCCCTCCACTTT. Residues: CASSVGGEYSPLHF.

The J gene is TRBJ2-5, the V gene TRBV5-1, with a tentative D call TRBD1 (5 bases). Trimming took off 7 bases at V and 4 bases at J, with 14 bases between the two ends. Germline-derived CDR1 and CDR2 are SGHRS and YFSETQ. This CDR3 contains 13 residues. The CDR3 DNA is TGCGCCAGCTCCGGAGAAGGGGTAGAGACCCAGTACTTC. Its protein product is CASSGEGVETQYF.

The chain carries TRBV29-1 and TRBJ2-3; the D gene is possibly TRBD1 (6 bases). The CDR3 length is 14 residues. Looked up from germline, CDR1 is SQVTM and CDR2 is ANQGSEA. V dropped 4 bases and J dropped 4 bases, with 15 bases sitting between them. CDR3 loop: CSVAAGAVSDTQYF. The CDR3 DNA follows: TGCAGCGTTGCGGCAGGGGCGGTTTCAGATACGCAGTATTTT.

This clonotype was recorded many times. The chain couples TRBV19 to TRBJ1-1; D not certain. Germline V gene lookup returns CDR1 LNHDA and CDR2 SQIVND (reference sequence). Trimming removed 0 bases at V and 1 base at J, with 6 bases between. There are 14 residues in the CDR3. CDR3 residues: CASSIEAANTEAFF. CDR3 bases: TGTGCCAGTAGTATAGAGGCAGCGAACACTGAAGCTTTCTTT.

This chain links TRBV12-3 or TRBV12-4 with TRBJ2-7; D could derive from TRBD1 or TRBD2 (5 bases each). V was trimmed by 7 bases and J by 5 bases, leaving 21 bases between them. The CDR3 consists of 15 residues. The CDR3 is CASTPSGARRDEQYF. The CDR3 DNA is TGTGCCAGCACCCCGAGTGGGGCGCGGCGGGACGAGCAGTACTTC.

A note on this clonotype: Being one base from a much bigger clone, this may be a read error. The chain combines TRBV7-2 with TRBJ1-6; TRBD1 is a possible D gene (5 bases). This CDR3 comprises 15 residues. Looked up from germline, CDR1 is SGHTA and CDR2 is FQGNSA. V gave up 1 base and J gave up 7 bases, with 11 bases separating them. CDR3: CASSLGWTPNSPLHF. As DNA, the CDR3 is TGTGCCAGCAGCTTAGGGTGGACACCGAATTCACCCCTCCACTTT.

Concerning this clonotype itself: Since a much larger clone is just one base distant, this may be a read error. The final CDR3 position lacks the conserved phenylalanine or tryptophan, pointing to a likely read error. The V call is TRBV19, the J call TRBJ2-7; D ambiguous. V was trimmed by 3 bases and J by 2 bases, leaving 11 bases between them. The CDR3 loop spans 14 amino acids. The germline V gene has CDR1 LNHDA and CDR2 SQIVND (reference sequence). CDR3 nucleotides: TGTGCCAGTAGTATTGGAAACTACCCCTACGAGCAGTACTCC. Protein product: CASSIGNYPYEQYS.

The chain carries TRBV9 and TRBJ2-7; no clear D. From germline, CDR1 is SGDLS and CDR2 YYNGEE. Trimming left V 3 bases short and J 2 bases short, with 12 bases between. CDR3 length equals 14 residues. Written as DNA, the CDR3 is TGTGCCAGCAGCGCCGGGCCTAACCCCTACGAGCAGTACTTC. Its translation is CASSAGPNPYEQYF.

This sequence joins TRBV10-2 and TRBJ1-3; D is undetermined. Germline CDR1 reads WSHSY; CDR2 reads SAAADI. Trimming pared 0 bases from V and 2 bases from J, leaving 8 bases between. The CDR3 has 15 amino acids. The CDR3 loop reads CASSESNSPGNTIYF. CDR3 sequence (DNA): TGCGCCAGCAGTGAGTCTAACAGTCCTGGAAACACCATATATTTT.

This clonotype showed up just a few times. The chain links TRBV14 to TRBJ2-7; TRBD1 or TRBD2 may be the D gene (5 bases each). Germline V CDR1 and CDR2: SGHDN, FVKESK. Deletions cut 1 base from V and 5 bases from J, with 18 bases between. The CDR3 runs to 16 residues. CDR3 sequence reads: CASSQVGGQVVHEQYF. The CDR3 DNA follows: TGTGCCAGCAGCCAAGTTGGGGGTCAGGTGGTCCACGAGCAGTACTTC.

The V call is TRBV20-1, the J call TRBJ2-7; the match to TRBD2 covers 8 bases. The V segment lost 7 bases and the J segment 1 base; nucleotides outside the gene matches: 12. Germline CDR1 DFQATT, CDR2 SNEGSKA (reference sequence). The CDR3 contains 15 residues. CDR3 nucleotide sequence: TGCAGTGTGGACTGGGTAAGCGGGAGTTCCTACGAGCAGTACTTC. Translating gives CSVDWVSGSSYEQYF.

The sample holds many counts of this clonotype. V is TRBV7-9 and J is TRBJ2-2; TRBD1 agrees at 7 bases. V lost 3 bases and J lost 1; bases outside the gene matches: 8. Germline V gives CDR1 SEHNR, CDR2 FQNEAQ (reference sequence). This CDR3 has 17 amino acids. The CDR3 spells CASSLTGLQQNTGELFF. The CDR3 DNA sequence: TGTGCCAGCAGCTTGACAGGGCTGCAGCAGAACACCGGGGAGCTGTTTTTT. Based on the CDR3 plus reference TRBV7-9 and TRBJ2-2, the full variable domain is DTGVSQNPRHKITKRGQNVTFRCDPISEHNRLYWYRQTLGQGPEFLTYFQNEAQLEKSRLLSDRFSAERPKGSFSTLEIQRTEQGDSAMYLCASSLTGLQQNTGELFFGEGSRLTVL.

This clonotype was counted many times. The chain has TRBV10-3 and TRBJ2-2; D may correspond to TRBD1 or TRBD2 (5 bases each). CDR3 size: 14 residues. The V and J ends lost 10 bases and 1 base respectively, with 13 bases between them. Germline values: CDR1 ENHRY, CDR2 SYGVKD. In nucleotides, the CDR3 is TGTGCCACTACTGGGACGGAGAACACCGGGGAGCTGTTTTTT. Its protein is CATTGTENTGELFF.

There are many counts of this clonotype. The chain joins TRBV5-1 to TRBJ1-2; TRBD1 aligns across 8 bases. CDR3 length: 11 amino acids. Germline V gene lookup returns CDR1 SGHRS and CDR2 YFSETQ. Trimming took 5 bases from V and 7 from J; bases not matched to a gene: 1. The CDR3 DNA reads TGCGCCAGCAGGGACAGGGTTGGCTACACCTTC. Its translation is CASRDRVGYTF.